This T cell receptor beta chain comes out of a study of T cells in Graves' hyperthyroidism and ophthalmopathy (dated by TCRdb to about 2019). Regarding the study in general: Peripheral blood was collected at initial diagnosis, before any treatment. To identify TCR V-J signatures that set the groups apart, the researchers used a discovery cohort of more than 95 patients, made up of 40 to 45 with Graves' ophthalmopathy and some 60 with stable Graves' hyperthyroidism. Whether ophthalmopathy could be predicted prospectively was tested in an independent validation cohort made up of 18 hyperthyroidism patients plus 17 patients who later progressed to ophthalmopathy. The roughly 91 discovery patients were randomly divided into training and test sets at a 7:3 ratio. Thyroid tissue and blood T-cell repertoires from over 5 Graves' hyperthyroidism patients were also compared in the study. After blood sampling, hyperthyroidism patients were treated with methimazole at a starting dose of 30 mg daily, and ophthalmopathy patients were treated with high-dose intravenous methylprednisolone. TCR Vbeta CDR3 sequencing of approximately 140 peripheral blood samples (over 40 ophthalmopathy, over 70 hyperthyroidism and roughly 17 progressor patients) is reported in the paper. The paper as a whole reports these results and caveats: A 13 V-J signature model separated ophthalmopathy from stable hyperthyroidism, with around 88% sensitivity and roughly 82% specificity in cross-validation and 80%/75% in testing. In validation, the model predicted progression to ophthalmopathy a median of about 6 months before onset, with roughly 70% sensitivity and about 75% specificity. Blood samples also contained most of the expanded thyroid clonotypes (frequency above 0.001), which suggests that blood repertoires may reflect thyroid immune responses. Sample size was not statistically predetermined, and investigators were not blinded to group allocation.

Stable Graves' hyperthyroidism was defined as the absence of progression to ophthalmopathy over 18 months of follow-up. Hyperthyroidism patients were newly diagnosed, had a disease duration of under 2 months, and were aged 18 to 65 years. Exclusion was applied to patients with uncontrolled infections, other autoimmune diseases, pregnancy or lactation. Clinical symptoms, serum thyroxine and TRAb, thyroid ultrasound, and orbital computed tomography formed the basis for the diagnoses. PBMCs were isolated from about 10 ml of fresh peripheral blood by Ficoll-Paque density gradient centrifugation. Total RNA was extracted with Trizol reagent, and quality was checked on an Agilent 2100 Bioanalyzer. This clonotype turned up a few times. Its cognate antigen has yet to be identified. Base qualities are not provided; no much larger clone lies one nucleotide away. The TCR beta CDR3 regions were amplified from RNA transcripts. For the first round of RT-PCR on the TCR CDR3, the HTBI primer set was used together with the Qiagen OneStep RT-PCR kit. Libraries were constructed in a second round of multiplex PCR, after which size selection and purification were performed. Paired-end sequencing of the libraries was performed with 100 bp reads on an Illumina HiSeq2000. On the study's bioinformatics: SOAPnuke was used to process the raw data, throwing out any read that contained adapters or uncalled bases, had a mean Phred below 15, or lacked an exact constant-primer or identifier match. High-quality paired reads were merged using COPE v1.2.5, and each unique nucleotide sequence was defined as a clonotype. Clonotypes were aligned to IMGT TRBV, TRBD and TRBJ reference segments using MiTCR v1.1. Analysis was restricted to V-J combinations with a frequency above 0.0001, which covered about 99% of repertoires. A TCS score was defined as the ratio of F50 (clonal expansion) to E x V (chaos), with BLOSUM62-based TCRdist applied between CDR3 peptides within each V-J. Welch's t-statistics and random forest reduced roughly 500 V-J features to about 12, which were used in a naive Bayes classifier (R e1071). Through fastp at Q25 and MiXCR, TCRdb rebuilt clones from the public reads, retaining in-frame beta chains. For every CDR3 protein sequence, its rows merge into one entry that carries the most common genes and DNA. The authors' filters were not applied to this entry. The sample table lists some 720,000 distinct CDR3 sequences, about 16% of them with a count of one. The top ten hold around 7.7% of the sample.

Trimming at the junction amounts to 6 bases on V and 4 bases on J, and the germline ends lie 9 bases apart. The CDR3 starts with the cysteine, ends with the phenylalanine, and has 13 residues. The read is trimmed to its CDR3 DNA, 39 bases read in frame from base 1. The germline V gene gives CDR1 as ENHRY and CDR2 as SYGVKD. Recombination linked TRBV10-3 to TRBJ2-2; the D element could tentatively be TRBD1 or TRBD2, as 5 bases agree for each. Input material: blood. This TCR was recovered from a man younger than 35 with Graves' hyperthyroidism. The CDR3 here reads CAIRGTPTGELFF. The DNA is as follows: TGTGCCATCAGAGGGACCCCCACCGGGGAGCTGTTTTTT.